The source of this T cell receptor beta chain is a study of response to subunit inactivated influenza vaccine. Of note for this clonotype: The antigen is unknown.

Germline V gene data show CDR1 as SQVTM and CDR2 as ANQGSEA. Trimming stripped 4 bases from V and 0 bases from J, with 10 bases between. The CDR3 sequence is 13 residues long. One entry per CDR3 protein results from TCRdb running MiXCR on the RT-PCR reads. The profile shows about 530,000 distinct CDR3 sequences, about 10% of them singletons. General study findings and limits: With each seasonal influenza vaccination, the authors suggested, few new T cells are recruited.

The receptor was derived from a man aged 45-60 years who received an inactivated influenza vaccine. The chain links TRBV29-1 to TRBJ2-7; D gene ambiguous. Sequenced here: PBMCs from blood, sampled on the day of vaccination. This CDR3 is CSVGRRLSYEQYF. The CDR3 region has the DNA TGCAGCGTTGGGCGACGGCTCTCCTACGAGCAGTACTTC.